The 20 T cell receptor beta chains below all came from one sample that was sequenced in a study of blood T cell repertoires in COVID-19. Sequencing was performed with immunoSEQ multiplex PCR; in TCRdb, only in-frame clones are kept and a portion is missing. This sample has some 77,000 clones, with over 80% found just once. Source material: peripheral blood. These receptors were obtained from a woman between 55 and 75 years old with acute or convalescent COVID-19.

The chain is built from TRBV5-8 and TRBJ1-4; D not resolved. The CDR3 spans 16 residues. Germline CDR1 SGHTS, CDR2 YDEGEE. Trimming removed 0 bases from V and 6 bases from J, with 15 bases in between. CDR3 sequence (DNA): TGTGCCAGCAGCTTGGTCTTTCGGCGGTTCGATGAAAAACTGTTTTTT. Protein product: CASSLVFRRFDEKLFF. The full variable domain, with the rest looked up from reference TRBV5-8 and TRBJ1-4, is EAGVTQSPTHLIKTRGQQATLRCSPISGHTSVYWYQQALGLGLQFLLWYDEGEERNRGNFPPRFSGRQFPNYSSELNVNALELEDSALYLCASSLVFRRFDEKLFFGSGTQLSVL.

Concerning this clone itself: The same CDR3 arises from other DNA sequences in this sample as well. The chain joins TRBV27 to TRBJ1-5; 8 bases fit TRBD1. The CDR3 extends over 14 amino acids. The V and J ends lost 5 bases and 2 bases, in that order; junction bases with no gene match: 2. The V gene's germline CDR1 is MNHEY and CDR2 SMNVEV (reference sequence). CDR3: CASSPGQGNQPQHF. CDR3 DNA: TGTGCCAGCAGTCCGGGACAGGGCAATCAGCCCCAGCATTTT.

The CDR3 DNA reads as TGTGCCAGCAGTTTCAACCCCGGCGGCCCTTTCTTT. This encodes CASSFNPGGPFF. This chain connects TRBV12-3 or TRBV12-4 to TRBJ1-1, with D hard to call. The CDR3 sequence is 12 residues long. V lost 3 bases and J lost 12, with 14 bases in between.

The chain employs TRBV27 and TRBJ1-5, with a weak D call TRBD1 (5 bases). The germline CDR1 and CDR2 sequences are MNHEY and SMNVEV (reference sequence). V lost 8 bases and J lost 6, with 17 bases in between. The CDR3 has 14 amino acids. The CDR3 nucleotides read TGTGCCAGCCGGGGACTGTCCTCAGGTCAGCCCCAGCATTTT. The encoded protein is CASRGLSSGQPQHF.

Points on this clone: Different DNA sequences within this sample yield the same CDR3. The genes are TRBV30 and TRBJ1-5; D is possibly TRBD1 (6 bases). V lost 1 base, J lost 2 bases, and 6 bases lay in between. The germline gives CDR1 GTSNPN, CDR2 SVGIG (reference sequence). This CDR3 is 13 amino acids long. The CDR3 here is CAWSGQGNQPQHF. The DNA for the CDR3 is TGTGCCTGGAGTGGACAGGGCAATCAGCCCCAGCATTTT.

The chain carries TRBV6-2 or TRBV6-3 and TRBJ1-6, with 9 bases lining up with TRBD1. Germline V CDR1 and CDR2: MNHEY, SVGEGT. Trimming removed 4 bases from V and 7 bases from J; junction bases left unmatched: 2. The CDR3 is 14 residues long. The CDR3 reads CASSLGQGNSPLHF. The CDR3 DNA sequence: TGTGCCAGCAGTTTAGGACAGGGGAATTCACCCCTCCACTTT.

This clone has more than one count but fewer than ten. The V call is TRBV29-1, the J call TRBJ1-1, with D possibly TRBD1 on 6 matching bases. The CDR3 covers 12 residues. Trimming took 5 bases from V and 5 from J, leaving 12 bases between them. CDR1 is SQVTM, CDR2 ANQGSEA, per germline. The DNA of the CDR3 is TGCAGCGTTTCACAGGGCCGAACTGAAGCTTTCTTT. Translating it yields CSVSQGRTEAFF.

The chain couples TRBV7-2 to TRBJ1-3; TRBD1 is a possible D gene (6 bases). Germline assignment: CDR1 SGHTA and CDR2 FQGNSA. V was clipped by 3 bases and J by 0 bases, with 6 bases between them. The CDR3 runs 14 residues. CDR3: CASSLDSSGNTIYF. The DNA for the CDR3 is TGTGCCAGCAGCTTGGACAGCTCTGGAAACACCATATATTTT. The variable domain in full, completed from reference TRBV7-2 and TRBJ1-3, reads GAGVSQSPSNKVTEKGKDVELRCDPISGHTALYWYRQSLGQGLEFLIYFQGNSAPDKSGLPSDRFSAERTGGSVSTLTIQRTQQEDSAVYLCASSLDSSGNTIYFGEGSWLTVV.

The gene calls are TRBV24-1 and TRBJ1-3; tentative D call: TRBD1 (5 bases). Per germline, CDR1 KGHDR and CDR2 SFDVKD. Deletions cut 3 bases from V and 0 bases from J, with 8 bases between. This CDR3 contains 15 residues. In DNA, the CDR3 is TGTGCCACCAGTGATGGGGCGGACTCTGGAAACACCATATATTTT. Residues: CATSDGADSGNTIYF.

This chain joins TRBV7-9 and TRBJ1-3; no definite D call. The CDR3 spans 15 residues. CDR1 and CDR2 (germline): SEHNR, FQNEAQ (reference sequence). Trimming removed 2 bases at V and 1 base at J, with 9 bases between. The CDR3 is CASSLSSVSGNTIYF. In DNA, the CDR3 is TGTGCCAGCAGCTTAAGCTCGGTATCTGGAAACACCATATATTTT.

Comments on this clone: One end of the junction fails to match germline, which may point to a read error. V and J are TRBV3-1 (or the pseudogene TRBV3-2) and TRBJ2-5, with TRBD2 matching 16 bases. The germline gives CDR1 LGHDT, CDR2 YNNKEL (reference sequence). The CDR3 runs to 14 residues. CDR3: CASHRGLAGGPVDF. As DNA, the CDR3 is TGTGCCAGCCACCGGGGACTAGCGGGGGGGCCAGTAGACTTC.

This clone was picked up many times. The V gene is TRBV4-2, the J gene TRBJ2-2; no clear D gene. The germline V gene has CDR1 LGHNA and CDR2 YNFKEQ. Trimming removed 0 bases at V and 6 bases at J, with 11 bases between. There are 15 residues in the CDR3. CDR3 loop: CASSQEVGTAGELFF. DNA of the CDR3: TGTGCCAGCAGCCAAGAAGTTGGTACAGCCGGGGAGCTGTTTTTT.

The table lists this clone with a few counts. This chain uses TRBV5-1 with TRBJ1-2; TRBD1 matches 9 bases. The CDR3 spans 15 residues. Per the germline V gene, CDR1 is SGHRS and CDR2 is YFSETQ. V lost 4 bases and J lost 2; bases outside the gene matches: 6. CDR3 DNA sequence: TGCGCCAGCAGCGCGGACAGGGGAGGGAACTATGGCTACACCTTC. It yields the protein CASSADRGGNYGYTF.

CDR3: CASSRTGPAEKLFF. CDR3 in DNA: TGTGCCAGCAGCCGGACAGGGCCCGCCGAAAAACTGTTTTTT. The rearrangement joins TRBV5-4 to TRBJ1-4; 8 positions match TRBD1. From germline, CDR1 is SGHNT and CDR2 YYREEE (reference sequence). CDR3 length equals 14 residues. With 4 bases clipped from V and 8 bases from J, the junction kept 7 bases outside the gene matches.

The chain carries TRBV10-3 and TRBJ2-3; 7 bases agree with TRBD2. The germline V gene has CDR1 ENHRY and CDR2 SYGVKD. With V trimmed by 0 bases and J by 5 bases, 5 bases remained unmatched. The CDR3 runs 15 residues. CDR3 sequence: CAISESSGVQDTQYF. CDR3 sequence (DNA): TGTGCCATCAGTGAGTCGAGCGGGGTTCAAGATACGCAGTATTTT.

The chain uses TRBV19 and TRBJ1-6, with TRBD1 identical over 8 bases. V was pared by 8 bases and J by 9 bases, with 6 bases of the junction left unmatched. CDR1 LNHDA and CDR2 SQIVND come from the germline V gene (reference sequence). This CDR3 region has 13 residues. The CDR3 nucleotides are TGTGCCAGTCGGACAGGGTTGATTTCACCCCTCCACTTT. This codes for CASRTGLISPLHF.

V and J are TRBV28 and TRBJ1-5; 7 nucleotides line up with TRBD1. The ends lost 4 bases at V and 6 bases at J; junction bases unmatched: 6. This CDR3 is 14 amino acids long. Germline loops: CDR1 MDHEN, CDR2 SYDVKM. The CDR3 spells CASSSYQGGQPQHF. CDR3 sequence (DNA): TGTGCCAGCAGTTCTTACCAGGGGGGTCAGCCCCAGCATTTT.

A single count supports this clone. The chain recombines TRBV5-1 with TRBJ1-5; 9 bases match TRBD1. Unmatched junction bases numbered 2, after V lost 0 bases and J lost 4 bases. The CDR3 has 15 residues. The germline V gene encodes CDR1 SGHRS and CDR2 YFSETQ. The CDR3: CASSLDGQGNQPQHF. As DNA, the CDR3 is TGCGCCAGCAGCTTGGATGGACAGGGGAATCAGCCCCAGCATTTT.

The CDR3 DNA reads as TGTGCCAGCAGCCAACGGGACAGGGATAATTCACCCCTCCACTTT. This encodes CASSQRDRDNSPLHF. The chain carries TRBV3-1 (or the pseudogene TRBV3-2) and TRBJ1-6; 9 positions agree with TRBD1. The CDR3 contains 15 residues. Per the germline V gene, CDR1 is LGHDT and CDR2 is YNNKEL (reference sequence). Losses at the gene ends were 2 bases for V and 5 bases for J; bases not matched to a gene: 1.

The chain is built from TRBV21-1 and TRBJ2-7; the table calls TRBD2, which could not be checked here. TRBV21-1 is marked as a pseudogene. The CDR3 is made up of 19 amino acids. The CDR3 nucleotides are TGTGCCAGCAGGGACCGCCGGTGGCGGGAAGGAGTAGGGACCTACGAGCAGTACTTC. Amino acid sequence: CASRDRRWREGVGTYEQYF.